These 23 T cell receptor beta chains originate from one sample sequenced in a study of CD8 T cells in Susac syndrome (dated by TCRdb to between 2018 and 2021). The library was obtained by the immunoSEQ multiplex PCR assay. RNA was extracted using the RNeasy kit, and about 0.5 to 1 ug of the RNA was reverse transcribed with random hexamers. TCRdb handled the public reads itself, with Q25 trimming in fastp and clone calling in MiXCR, and kept productive beta chains. CDR3 protein duplicates are merged, each entry listing the most common genes and DNA. For this sample there are about 440,000 distinct CDR3 sequences; approximately 89% appear just once. 0.09% to 0.15% of the sample is in the top ten clones. Sequenced input: CD8+ T cells from PBMCs. These TCRs come from a human donor with multiple sclerosis.

V is TRBV2 and J is TRBJ1-2, with TRBD1 matching 9 bases. Germline values: CDR1 SNHLY, CDR2 FYNNEI. After removal of 3 bases from V and 5 bases from J, the junction contained 4 bases not matched to a gene. The CDR3 consists of 14 residues. CDR3 DNA sequence: TGTGCCAGCAGTGACGCAGGGACAGGGTATGGCTACACCTTC. It is translated as CASSDAGTGYGYTF.

The chain combines TRBV28 with TRBJ2-7, with D unresolved. In germline, CDR1 is MDHEN, CDR2 SYDVKM. CDR3 length: 14 amino acids. The V gene lost 2 bases and the J gene lost 4 bases, with 12 bases spanning the gap. The CDR3 here is CASSLRFSLYEQYF. DNA for the CDR3: TGTGCCAGCAGTTTAAGGTTTTCTCTTTACGAGCAGTACTTC.

The rearrangement links TRBV11-1 to TRBJ2-7; the D gene is possibly TRBD2 (6 bases). The CDR3 loop spans 15 amino acids. Trimming took 1 base from V and 3 from J, leaving 13 bases between them. The germline V gene has CDR1 SGHAT and CDR2 FQDESV (reference sequence). The CDR3 sequence is CASSLVASAYYEQYF. CDR3 sequence (DNA): TGTGCCAGCAGCTTAGTGGCTAGCGCCTACTACGAGCAGTACTTC.

V and J are TRBV19 and TRBJ1-1, with a weak D call TRBD1 (5 bases). The length of the CDR3 is 13 residues. Trimming cost V 10 bases and J 0 bases, with 12 bases left between them. The V gene's germline CDR1 is LNHDA and CDR2 SQIVND (reference sequence). The CDR3: CATGEGLNTEAFF. In DNA, the CDR3 is TGTGCCACGGGAGAGGGGTTGAACACTGAAGCTTTCTTT.

V usage is TRBV30 and J usage is TRBJ1-2; no clear D. From germline, CDR1 is GTSNPN and CDR2 SVGIG (reference sequence). With 3 bases removed from V and 0 bases from J, the gap between germline ends came to 8 bases. The length of the CDR3 is 13 residues. CDR3 in DNA: TGTGCCTGGAGGGGCCCGCCTAACTATGGCTACACCTTC. Its protein is CAWRGPPNYGYTF.

This clonotype was counted once. This chain uses TRBV5-1 with TRBJ1-1, with TRBD1 as a possible D gene (6 bases). There are 15 residues in the CDR3. Germline loops: CDR1 SGHRS, CDR2 YFSETQ. The V end was cut by 3 bases, the J end by 3 bases, with 15 bases between. The chain's CDR3 is CASSWRGGDYTEAFF. CDR3 nucleotide sequence: TGCGCCAGCAGCTGGAGGGGGGGCGACTACACTGAAGCTTTCTTT.

The J gene is TRBJ1-2, the V gene TRBV12-3 or TRBV12-4; D remains ambiguous. V lost 6 bases to trimming and J lost 0 bases, with 11 bases between them. This CDR3 has 14 residues. CDR3 DNA: TGTGCCAGCAGCTCACTCAGAACTAACTATGGCTACACCTTC. Protein sequence: CASSSLRTNYGYTF.

The V gene is TRBV20-1, the J gene TRBJ2-7, with D perhaps assigned TRBD1 or TRBD2 (5 bases each). This CDR3 comprises 13 residues. V was clipped by 6 bases and J by 2 bases, with 14 bases between them. Germline V gives CDR1 DFQATT, CDR2 SNEGSKA (reference sequence). The CDR3 loop is CSATGTVTYEQYF. The CDR3 coding sequence is TGCAGTGCGACCGGGACGGTCACCTACGAGCAGTACTTC.

The genes are TRBV4-1 and TRBJ2-5, with TRBD2 identical over 10 bases. Germline V lookup: CDR1 MGHRA, CDR2 YSYEKL. The CDR3 covers 17 residues. V trimming: 0 bases; J trimming: 6 bases; junction bases outside the gene matches: 10. CDR3 DNA sequence: TGCGCCAGCAGCCAAGATGCGGAGCGGGAGGGCCGGAAGACCCAGTACTTC. Protein product: CASSQDAEREGRKTQYF.

This chain links TRBV5-5 with TRBJ1-4, with a possible D match to TRBD1 (5 bases). The CDR3 totals 15 residues. The germline V gene has CDR1 SGHKS and CDR2 YYEKEE (reference sequence). Between the trimmed V and J ends, which lost 1 base and 7 bases, there was a span of 14 bases. The CDR3 spells CASSLKKGPGEKLFF. The CDR3 DNA is TGTGCCAGCAGCTTGAAGAAGGGGCCAGGTGAAAAACTGTTTTTT.

V usage is TRBV28 and J usage is TRBJ2-2, with D possibly being TRBD1 (5 bases). Germline V gene lookup returns CDR1 MDHEN and CDR2 SYDVKM. This CDR3 spans 16 amino acids. The germline V and J ends were trimmed by 4 bases and 0 bases, with 12 bases remaining between them. Here the CDR3 reads CASSYDSPPNTGELFF. The CDR3 nucleotides read TGTGCCAGCAGTTACGACAGCCCCCCGAACACCGGGGAGCTGTTTTTT.

This clonotype was seen only once. The chain employs TRBV11-2 and TRBJ2-2, with TRBD2 identical over 11 bases. V gave up 1 base and J gave up 5 bases; unmatched junction bases: 9. Germline V gene lookup returns CDR1 SGHAT and CDR2 FQNNGV. This CDR3 region has 18 residues. The CDR3 spells CASSLAGTSGGGTGELFF. The CDR3 region has the DNA TGTGCCAGCAGCTTAGCCGGAACTAGCGGGGGCGGGACCGGGGAGCTGTTTTTT.

The J gene is TRBJ2-7, the V gene TRBV12-3 or TRBV12-4; TRBD2 agrees at 9 bases. The V gene end was trimmed by 5 bases and the J gene end by 4 bases; junction bases not matched to a gene: 3. This CDR3 is built from 13 residues. Written as DNA, the CDR3 is TGTGCCAGCAGTCGGACTAGCGAGTACGAGCAGTACTTC. It encodes CASSRTSEYEQYF.

V and J are TRBV2 and TRBJ1-2; 9 nucleotides line up with TRBD1. V trimming: 4 bases; J trimming: 3 bases; junction bases outside the gene matches: 9. There are 16 residues in the CDR3. The germline gives CDR1 SNHLY, CDR2 FYNNEI. The CDR3 here is CASSVSQGARDYGYTF. In DNA, the CDR3 is TGTGCCAGCAGTGTCTCACAGGGGGCGCGGGACTATGGCTACACCTTC.

This chain joins TRBV30 and TRBJ1-1, with a possible D match to TRBD1 (6 bases). V shed 1 base and J shed 6 bases, with 9 bases lying between them. The germline V gene encodes CDR1 GTSNPN and CDR2 SVGIG (reference sequence). The CDR3 is made up of 12 amino acids. This CDR3 is CAWSGYRAEAFF. For the CDR3, the DNA is TGTGCCTGGAGTGGTTACAGGGCTGAAGCTTTCTTT.

The gene calls are TRBV5-1 and TRBJ2-7, with 7 bases that match TRBD1. This CDR3 has 15 amino acids. V lost 4 bases, J lost 0 bases, and 7 bases stayed unmatched. Germline V CDR1 and CDR2: SGHRS, YFSETQ. The CDR3 here is CASSVGTEYSYEQYF. The CDR3 DNA follows: TGCGCCAGCAGCGTAGGGACAGAATACTCCTACGAGCAGTACTTC.

This clonotype showed up just once. V gene TRBV5-1 combines with J gene TRBJ2-7, with unresolved D. The CDR3 covers 14 residues. The germline CDR1 and CDR2 sequences are SGHRS and YFSETQ. The V gene lost 6 bases and the J gene lost 0 bases, with 13 bases spanning the gap. CDR3: CASTPSGFSYEQYF. CDR3 nucleotide sequence: TGCGCCAGCACCCCCTCGGGTTTCTCCTACGAGCAGTACTTC.

CDR3 sequence: CASTTWTGSERLDEQYF. The CDR3 DNA reads as TGCGCCAGCACCACTTGGACAGGATCCGAACGACTAGACGAGCAGTACTTC. This sequence joins TRBV5-1 and TRBJ2-7; possibly TRBD1 for D (7 bases). Germline assignment: CDR1 SGHRS and CDR2 YFSETQ. Trimming pared 6 bases from V and 5 bases from J, leaving 27 bases between. This CDR3 contains 17 residues.

The chain joins TRBV6-6 to TRBJ1-5; tentatively, D is TRBD1 (5 bases). The germline V gene has CDR1 MNHNY and CDR2 SVGAGI (reference sequence). The CDR3 length is 14 residues. V lost 2 bases to trimming and J lost 4 bases, with 9 bases between them. The CDR3 DNA follows: TGTGCCAGCAGTTACGCCGCAGGGAATCAGCCCCAGCATTTT. Translation gives CASSYAAGNQPQHF.

The V gene is TRBV7-9, the J gene TRBJ2-7; D gene ambiguous. The V gene lost 3 bases and the J gene lost 4 bases, with 4 bases spanning the gap. Germline CDR1 and CDR2: SEHNR and FQNEAQ (reference sequence). The CDR3 is 11 amino acids. CDR3: CASSFVYEQYF. In nucleotides, the CDR3 is TGTGCCAGCAGCTTCGTTTACGAGCAGTACTTC.

This clonotype was seen only once. The chain is built from TRBV6-2 or TRBV6-3 and TRBJ1-2; D gene ambiguous. Trimming pared 5 bases from V and 1 base from J, leaving 11 bases between. Germline V gene sequence: CDR1 MNHEY, CDR2 SVGEGT. The CDR3 extends over 14 amino acids. This CDR3 is CASSPPTDNYGYTF. Here the CDR3 DNA reads TGTGCCAGCAGTCCCCCGACGGATAACTATGGCTACACCTTC.

This chain joins TRBV9 and TRBJ2-3, with 11 positions matching TRBD2. With 1 base clipped from V and 1 base from J, the junction kept 11 bases outside the gene matches. The germline V gene encodes CDR1 SGDLS and CDR2 YYNGEE. The CDR3 consists of 19 residues. The chain's CDR3 is CASSVNWLAGGGGTDTQYF. The CDR3 coding sequence is TGTGCCAGCAGCGTAAATTGGCTAGCGGGAGGAGGAGGCACAGATACGCAGTATTTT.

This chain connects TRBV5-1 to TRBJ2-7; D tentatively fits TRBD1 or TRBD2 (5 bases each). Trimming left V 4 bases short and J 1 base short, with 18 bases between. The CDR3 totals 16 residues. Germline CDR1 is SGHRS and CDR2 is YFSETQ. CDR3 region: CASSPNIGTASYEQYF. Written as DNA, the CDR3 is TGCGCCAGCAGCCCCAACATCGGGACCGCTTCCTACGAGCAGTACTTC. The whole variable domain, filled in from reference TRBV5-1 and TRBJ2-7, reads KAGVTQTPRYLIKTRGQQVTLSCSPISGHRSVSWYQQTPGQGLQFLFEYFSETQRNKGNFPGRFSGRQFSNSRSEMNVSTLELGDSALYLCASSPNIGTASYEQYFGPGTRLTVT.